These 30 T cell receptor beta chains came from one sample sequenced in a study of T-cell memory formation after mild COVID-19. TCRdb reprocessed the 5' RACE reads via MiXCR and lists one record per CDR3 protein. The table shows about 240,000 distinct CDR3 sequences, with roughly 10% occurring only once. Sequencing input: PBMCs or a T cell subset sorted from them (not recorded which). These receptors were obtained from a man younger than 35 who had mild COVID-19 (a few samples of this study predate the infection). Cell type and time point are not known.

In this sample, this clonotype turned up a few times. The chain couples TRBV5-6 to TRBJ2-7; D not certain. Germline V gives CDR1 SGHDT, CDR2 YYEEEE. Trimming removed 0 bases from V and 1 base from J, with 5 bases in between. CDR3 length: 13 amino acids. CDR3 in amino acids: CASSLEGSYEQYV. In DNA form, the CDR3 reads TGTGCCAGCAGCTTGGAAGGTTCCTACGAGCAGTACGTC.

The CDR3 region is CASSLEPGTSGGAGEQYF. CDR3 in DNA: TGTGCCAGCAGCTTAGAACCCGGGACTAGCGGGGGGGCTGGAGAGCAGTACTTC. The J gene is TRBJ2-7, the V gene TRBV7-6; 16 bases are a match to TRBD2. The CDR3 is 18 residues long. Germline CDR1 SGHVS, CDR2 FNYEAQ. V shed 1 base and J 7 bases; nucleotides not matched to a gene: 10.

The chain uses TRBV4-3 and TRBJ1-6, with a tentative D call TRBD1 (6 bases). V gave up 5 bases and J gave up 7 bases, with 15 bases separating them. The CDR3 loop spans 15 amino acids. Germline assignment: CDR1 LGHNA and CDR2 YSLEER. Here the CDR3 reads CASSEGGARNSPLHF. The DNA of the CDR3 is TGCGCCAGCAGCGAAGGGGGGGCTCGAAATTCACCCCTCCACTTT.

In this sample, this clonotype turned up a few times. The chain carries TRBV29-1 and TRBJ1-6, with 9 bases that match TRBD1. Trimming took 7 bases from V and 7 from J; bases not matched to a gene: 5. Germline CDR1 reads SQVTM; CDR2 reads ANQGSEA. The CDR3 extends over 13 amino acids. The CDR3 DNA is TGCAGCGCCGGACAGGGGAAAAATTCACCCCTCCACTTT. This sequence encodes CSAGQGKNSPLHF.

The chain carries TRBV3-1 and TRBJ1-2; D unclear. The CDR3 sequence is 11 residues long. CDR1 and CDR2 from the germline V gene are LGHDT and YNNKEL (reference sequence). V lost 6 bases and J lost 4, with 6 bases in between. The CDR3 nucleotides read TGTGCCAGCAGAGCCGTCTATGGCTACACCTTC. Its protein is CASRAVYGYTF. The variable domain in full, with the rest retrieved from reference TRBV3-1 and TRBJ1-2, is DTAVSQTPKYLVTQMGNDKSIKCEQNLGHDTMYWYKQDSKKFLKIMFSYNNKELIINETVPNRFSPKSPDKAHLNLHINSLELGDSAVYFCASRAVYGYTFGSGTRLTVV.

This clonotype appeared a few times. The chain joins TRBV5-4 to TRBJ2-7; 9 bases are shared with TRBD2. The CDR3 totals 14 residues. Per the germline V gene, CDR1 is SGHNT and CDR2 is YYREEE (reference sequence). Trimming took 2 bases from V and 1 from J; bases not matched to a gene: 1. The CDR3 spells CASSFAGGSYEQYF. CDR3 DNA sequence: TGTGCCAGCAGCTTCGCGGGAGGGTCCTACGAGCAGTACTTC. Variable domain in full (rest from reference TRBV5-4 and TRBJ2-7): ETGVTQSPTHLIKTRGQQVTLRCSSQSGHNTVSWYQQALGQGPQFIFQYYREEENGRGNFPPRFSGLQFPNYSSELNVNALELDDSALYLCASSFAGGSYEQYFGPGTRLTVT.

The chain is built from TRBV4-3 and TRBJ2-7, with 8 bases aligning to TRBD1. This CDR3 region has 14 residues. The germline V gene has CDR1 LGHNA and CDR2 YSLEER. V dropped 4 bases and J dropped 2; count of bases not matched to a gene: 4. The CDR3 region has the DNA TGCGCCAGCAGCCTGGACAGGGCCCCCTACGAGCAGTACGTC. This gives the protein CASSLDRAPYEQYV.

This clonotype was counted ten times or more. The V gene is TRBV7-2, the J gene TRBJ2-3; 10 nucleotides agree with TRBD2. This CDR3 has 14 residues. Looked up from germline, CDR1 is SGHTA and CDR2 is FQGNSA. V was clipped by 2 bases and J by 6 bases; unmatched bases: 2. For the CDR3, the DNA is TGTGCCAGCAGCTTAAATAGCGGGGGGGATACGCAGTATTTT. Residues: CASSLNSGGDTQYF.

The chain links TRBV11-3 to TRBJ2-5, with D possibly matching TRBD2 (6 bases). The germline gives CDR1 SGHNT, CDR2 YENEEA. The CDR3 spans 13 residues. The ends were cut back, 8 bases at V and 5 bases at J, with 15 bases in the middle. CDR3 in DNA: TGTGCCAGCGGCCTTACTAGCACTGAGACCCAGTACTTC. Translated, it gives CASGLTSTETQYF.

The chain carries TRBV7-9 and TRBJ1-2, with no clear D. The CDR3 is made up of 14 amino acids. Trimming stripped 5 bases from V and 5 bases from J, with 15 bases between. Germline CDR1 SEHNR, CDR2 FQNEAQ (reference sequence). The CDR3 here is CASSARSLDYGYTF. DNA of the CDR3: TGTGCCAGCAGCGCTCGGAGTCTTGATTATGGCTACACCTTC.

The CDR3 region is CASSLWKGLMTWNTEAFF. The CDR3 nucleotides read TGTGCCAGCAGCTTATGGAAGGGACTCATGACCTGGAACACTGAAGCTTTCTTT. V usage is TRBV7-3 and J usage is TRBJ1-1; tentative D call: TRBD1 (5 bases). This CDR3 has 18 amino acids. Per germline, CDR1 SGHTA and CDR2 FQGTGA. Trimming shortened V by 2 bases and J by 1 base, and 20 bases separated the two germline ends.

In this sample, this clonotype turned up many times. The rearrangement links TRBV20-1 to TRBJ1-2, with D perhaps TRBD1 (5 bases). The CDR3 spans 16 residues. The germline gives CDR1 DFQATT, CDR2 SNEGSKA (reference sequence). Trimming left V 4 bases short and J 5 bases short, with 23 bases between. The CDR3 DNA follows: TGCAGTGCTAAAGACCCCGGGGGGACCGCTCAGTATGGCTACACCTTC. It translates to CSAKDPGGTAQYGYTF.

The chain carries TRBV20-1 and TRBJ2-7, with D hard to call. With 0 bases removed from V and 1 base from J, the gap between germline ends came to 4 bases. From germline, CDR1 is DFQATT and CDR2 SNEGSKA (reference sequence). The CDR3 covers 12 residues. This CDR3 reads CSAREESYEQYF. The CDR3 DNA reads TGCAGTGCTAGAGAAGAATCCTACGAGCAGTACTTC.

This clonotype was counted between two and nine times. The chain couples TRBV6-5 to TRBJ2-7; the D gene is possibly TRBD1 (6 bases). The length of the CDR3 is 15 residues. Trimming removed 8 bases from V and 0 bases from J, with 17 bases in between. Germline loops: CDR1 MNHEY, CDR2 SVGAGI. This chain's CDR3 is CASYRRQEASYEQYV. The CDR3 DNA reads as TGTGCCAGCTATCGGCGACAGGAGGCCTCCTACGAGCAGTACGTC.

The chain links TRBV3-1 to TRBJ1-1; the match to TRBD1 covers 7 bases. Germline CDR1 and CDR2: LGHDT and YNNKEL (reference sequence). The CDR3 spans 15 residues. The V and J ends lost 1 base and 0 bases, in that order; junction bases with no gene match: 2. Here the CDR3 DNA reads TGTGCCAGCAGCCAAGCCGGGACAGTGAACACTGAAGCTTTCTTT. The encoded protein is CASSQAGTVNTEAFF.

This clonotype showed up just a few times. This chain joins TRBV6-2 or TRBV6-3 and TRBJ2-7; 7 bases fit TRBD2. The CDR3 runs 14 residues. Germline assignment: CDR1 MNHEY and CDR2 SVGEGT. Trimming took 2 bases from V and 3 from J; bases not matched to a gene: 4. In DNA form, the CDR3 reads TGTGCCAGCAGTTACCTAGCGGAGAACTACGAGCAGTACTTC. Its protein is CASSYLAENYEQYF.

In DNA, the CDR3 is TGTGCCAGCAGCTTAGCGGGCGATAGGGGGAGGAACTATGGCTACACCTTC. Translating gives CASSLAGDRGRNYGYTF. The rearrangement joins TRBV7-2 to TRBJ1-2; a weak D match, TRBD1 (6 bases). Germline-derived CDR1 and CDR2 are SGHTA and FQGNSA. The germline V and J ends were trimmed by 0 bases and 2 bases, with 16 bases remaining between them. The CDR3 covers 17 residues.

This clonotype was seen a few times. The chain has TRBV20-1 and TRBJ2-1, with 9 bases identical to TRBD2. Germline CDR1 is DFQATT and CDR2 is SNEGSKA (reference sequence). V lost 2 bases to trimming and J lost 6 bases; unmatched junction nucleotides: 11. The CDR3 sequence is 16 residues long. The CDR3 DNA reads as TGCAGTGCTAGACCCGCCCTTGGGCGGGGGGGCAATGAGCAGTTCTTC. Protein: CSARPALGRGGNEQFF.

J is TRBJ2-2 and V is TRBV7-2; 10 nucleotides align to TRBD2. Germline CDR1 SGHTA, CDR2 FQGNSA. The CDR3 loop spans 18 amino acids. V dropped 1 base and J dropped 0; count of bases not matched to a gene: 5. The CDR3 region has the DNA TGTGCCAGCAGCTTAGTAGCGGGGGGAGTCGCGAACACCGGGGAGCTGTTTTTT. It codes for CASSLVAGGVANTGELFF.

This CDR3 is CASSPGVNEQFF. The DNA for the CDR3 is TGTGCCAGCAGTCCCGGAGTGAATGAGCAGTTCTTC. The J gene is TRBJ2-1, the V gene TRBV12-3 or TRBV12-4; no definite D call. CDR3 length: 12 amino acids. Trimming removed 5 bases from V and 7 bases from J, with 9 bases in between.

The chain carries TRBV13 and TRBJ2-4, with 8 nucleotides matching TRBD1. The junction had 13 bases not matched to a gene; V was cut back by 5 bases and J by 7 bases. This CDR3 has 16 residues. Germline V gene lookup returns CDR1 PRHDT and CDR2 FYEKMQ (reference sequence). CDR3: CASSLTGESRLNIQYF. The CDR3 DNA sequence: TGTGCCAGCAGCCTGACAGGGGAATCCCGACTTAACATTCAGTACTTC.

V gene TRBV5-1 combines with J gene TRBJ2-2; TRBD1 agrees at 8 bases. J gave up 7 bases and V 0 bases, and 8 bases lay outside the gene matches. The CDR3 is 16 residues long. The V gene's germline CDR1 is SGHRS and CDR2 YFSETQ. CDR3 sequence reads: CASSLVAGGDGGELFF. The CDR3 DNA reads TGCGCCAGCAGCTTGGTGGCAGGGGGCGACGGCGGGGAGCTGTTTTTT.

This clonotype turned up a few times. The chain carries TRBV11-3 and TRBJ2-1; TRBD2 is a possible D gene (6 bases). The germline V gene encodes CDR1 SGHNT and CDR2 YENEEA. V was pared by 3 bases and J by 0 bases, with 9 bases between. This CDR3 comprises 15 residues. The CDR3 nucleotides read TGTGCCAGCAGCTTGGAGGGAAGCTCCTACAATGAGCAGTTCTTC. It is translated as CASSLEGSSYNEQFF.

The V call is TRBV5-6, the J call TRBJ2-5; D might be TRBD2 (5 bases). V lost 1 base, J lost 7 bases, and 8 bases lay in between. The germline V gene has CDR1 SGHDT and CDR2 YYEEEE. This CDR3 has 12 amino acids. In DNA, the CDR3 is TGTGCCAGCAGCTTGTATCGGGGGACCCAGTACTTC. Protein: CASSLYRGTQYF.

J is TRBJ1-2 and V is TRBV9; 10 nucleotides line up with TRBD1. From germline, CDR1 is SGDLS and CDR2 YYNGEE. The CDR3 is 19 amino acids. Germline trimming cut 3 bases from V and 3 bases from J; bases unmatched to any gene: 17. The CDR3 loop is CASSASASLGTGDDYGYTF. The CDR3 DNA follows: TGTGCCAGCAGCGCCTCGGCCTCCCTCGGGACAGGGGACGACTATGGCTACACCTTC.

The chain has TRBV7-2 and TRBJ2-5; 8 bases agree with TRBD1. Germline CDR1 reads SGHTA; CDR2 reads FQGNSA. This CDR3 spans 17 amino acids. The J segment lost 3 bases and the V segment lost 1 base, leaving 10 bases of the junction unmatched. CDR3 in DNA: TGTGCCAGCAGCTTAGTAAGTGGAGGACAGGGTGAAGAGACCCAGTACTTC. Protein sequence: CASSLVSGGQGEETQYF.

The chain has TRBV6-6 and TRBJ2-2, with a tentative D call TRBD1 (5 bases). Trimming shortened V by 5 bases and J by 1 base, and 8 bases separated the two germline ends. Germline assignment: CDR1 MNHNY and CDR2 SVGAGI (reference sequence). The CDR3 runs to 14 residues. CDR3 nucleotides: TGTGCCAGCAGTCCGGACATGAACACCGGGGAGCTGTTTTTT. The encoded protein is CASSPDMNTGELFF.

At least ten counts were recorded for this clonotype. The chain recombines TRBV20-1 with TRBJ1-2, with D perhaps TRBD1 (6 bases). The V and J ends lost 7 bases and 3 bases respectively, with 12 bases between them. CDR3 size: 12 residues. Germline CDR1 DFQATT, CDR2 SNEGSKA (reference sequence). The CDR3 protein is CSVAGQHYGYTF. The DNA for the CDR3 is TGCAGTGTTGCCGGACAGCACTATGGCTACACCTTC.

V gene TRBV15 combines with J gene TRBJ2-5, with TRBD2 matching 7 bases. With V trimmed by 0 bases and J by 2 bases, 12 bases remained unmatched. This CDR3 region has 18 residues. Germline values: CDR1 LNHNV, CDR2 YYDKDF (reference sequence). The chain's CDR3 is CATSRDSVWSGVQETQYF. The CDR3 region has the DNA TGTGCCACCAGCAGAGATAGCGTTTGGAGCGGGGTACAAGAGACCCAGTACTTC. The whole variable domain, filled in from reference TRBV15 and TRBJ2-5, reads DAMVIQNPRYQVTQFGKPVTLSCSQTLNHNVMYWYQQKSSQAPKLLFHYYDKDFNNEADTPDNFQSRRPNTSFCFLDIRSPGLGDTAMYLCATSRDSVWSGVQETQYFGPGTRLLVL.

The chain combines TRBV6-2 or TRBV6-3 with TRBJ2-5, with D possibly TRBD1 on 5 matching bases. The CDR3 sequence is 12 residues long. Germline V gene data show CDR1 as MNHEY and CDR2 as SVGEGT. With 6 bases removed from V and 7 bases from J, the gap between germline ends came to 12 bases. In DNA, the CDR3 is TGTGCCAGCAGCGAAATAAGGGGGACCCAGTACTTC. It specifies CASSEIRGTQYF.